This record looks at one T cell receptor (beta chain) sequence and its context. This sample was taken from a study of control samples from healthy donors and cancer patients. The CDR3 spans 15 residues. The germline CDR1 and CDR2 sequences are SNHLY and FYNNEI. The V and J ends lost 8 bases and 5 bases, in that order; junction bases with no gene match: 9. The table came from immunoSEQ multiplex PCR; TCRdb's copy has only in-frame clones and leaves some out. This table has about 70,000 clones, around 87% appearing once. Sample: PBMCs. The sequence was collected from a woman between 50 and 59 years old with head and neck cancer. The J gene is TRBJ2-2, the V gene TRBV2, with 9 bases identical to TRBD1. The CDR3 nucleotides read TGTGCCAGCGGGGGGGGACAGGGCAGGACCGGGGAGCTGTTTTTT. Its protein is CASGGGQGRTGELFF.